The clone carrying this T cell receptor beta chain turned up a few times. Its antigen is not identified. Other nucleotide sequences in the sample specify the same CDR3. There are 13 residues in the CDR3. Looked up from germline, CDR1 is GTSNPN and CDR2 is SVGIG (reference sequence). V lost 3 bases and J lost 7; bases outside the gene matches: 3. The sample belongs to a study of Ad26.COV2.S vaccination and SARS-CoV-2 variants. Study outcomes and limitations: The TCR breadth and depth analyses may have understated or missed part of the total T cell responses. Substantial response breadth was reportedly seen for spike-specific CD8+ and CD4+ T cells after vaccination.

Assay used: immunoSEQ multiplex PCR; TCRdb lists only in-frame clones, some missing. The sample includes hundreds of thousands of clones, 65% to 90% seen only once; the top ten take over 8.5%. Treatment meaning: some 19 received Ad26.COV2.S at low or high dose, single or two shots; several received placebo; per-sample allocation not given. After the first vaccine or placebo injection, samples were drawn on day 63. An 18-55-year-old adult in Boston served as donor. The administered vaccine (an Ad26 vector) expressed Wuhan-strain SARS-CoV-2 spike. This TCR derives from a person aged 18-65 years who received the Ad26.COV2.S COVID-19 vaccine or a placebo. The chain combines TRBV30 with TRBJ1-2; 12 bases match TRBD1. This material consisted of peripheral blood, taken in a trial of Ad26.COV2.S vaccine versus placebo. The CDR3 region is CAWRGQGAGGYTF. For the CDR3, the DNA is TGTGCCTGGAGGGGACAGGGGGCTGGTGGCTACACCTTC.